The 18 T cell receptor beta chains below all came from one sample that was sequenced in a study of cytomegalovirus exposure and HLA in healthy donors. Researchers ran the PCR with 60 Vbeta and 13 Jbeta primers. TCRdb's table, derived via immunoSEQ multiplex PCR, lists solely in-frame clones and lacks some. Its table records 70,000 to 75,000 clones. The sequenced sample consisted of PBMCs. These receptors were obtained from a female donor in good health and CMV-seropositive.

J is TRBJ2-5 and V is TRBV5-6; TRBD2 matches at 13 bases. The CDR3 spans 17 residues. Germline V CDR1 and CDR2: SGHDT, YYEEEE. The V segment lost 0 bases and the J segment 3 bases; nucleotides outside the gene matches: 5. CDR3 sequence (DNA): TGTGCCAGCAGCTTGGTCGGGACTAGCGGGGTTAAAGAGACCCAGTACTTC. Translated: CASSLVGTSGVKETQYF. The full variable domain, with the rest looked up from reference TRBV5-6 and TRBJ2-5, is DAGVTQSPTHLIKTRGQQVTLRCSPKSGHDTVSWYQQALGQGPQFIFQYYEEEERQRGNFPDRFSGHQFPNYSSELNVNALLLGDSALYLCASSLVGTSGVKETQYFGPGTRLLVL.

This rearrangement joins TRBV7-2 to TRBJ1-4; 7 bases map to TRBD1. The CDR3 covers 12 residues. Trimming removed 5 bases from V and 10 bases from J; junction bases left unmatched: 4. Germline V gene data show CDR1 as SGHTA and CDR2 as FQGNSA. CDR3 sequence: CASSPQGGKLFF. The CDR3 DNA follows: TGTGCCAGCAGCCCCCAGGGGGGAAAACTGTTTTTT.

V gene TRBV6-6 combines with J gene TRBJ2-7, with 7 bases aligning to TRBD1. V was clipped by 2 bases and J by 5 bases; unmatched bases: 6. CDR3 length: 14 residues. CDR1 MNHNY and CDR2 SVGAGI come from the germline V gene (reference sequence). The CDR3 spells CASSYGQVFDEQYF. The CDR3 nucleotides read TGTGCCAGCAGTTACGGACAGGTCTTCGACGAGCAGTACTTC.

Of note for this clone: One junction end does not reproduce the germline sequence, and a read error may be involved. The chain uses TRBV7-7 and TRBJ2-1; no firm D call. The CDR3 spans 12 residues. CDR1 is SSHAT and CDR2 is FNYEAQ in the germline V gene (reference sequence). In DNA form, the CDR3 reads TGTGCTAGCAGCTCAACTAATAATGAGCAGTTCTTC. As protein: CASSSTNNEQFF.

The CDR3 protein is CASTTGAAGANVLTF. The CDR3 nucleotides read TGTGCCAGTACGACAGGGGCAGCTGGGGCCAACGTCCTGACTTTC. The chain uses TRBV19 and TRBJ2-6, with 8 nucleotides matching TRBD1. V dropped 7 bases and J dropped 2; count of bases not matched to a gene: 4. CDR1 is LNHDA, CDR2 SQIVND, per germline (reference sequence). The CDR3 has 15 amino acids.

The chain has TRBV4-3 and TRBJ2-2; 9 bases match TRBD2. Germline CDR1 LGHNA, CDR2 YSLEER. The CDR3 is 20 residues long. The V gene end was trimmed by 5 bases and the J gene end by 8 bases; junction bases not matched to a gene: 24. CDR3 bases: TGCGCCAGCAGCTCGCTCGGCCCTAAATTGGCGGGGGGGCCAGTGGGGGAGCTGTTTTTT. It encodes CASSSLGPKLAGGPVGELFF.

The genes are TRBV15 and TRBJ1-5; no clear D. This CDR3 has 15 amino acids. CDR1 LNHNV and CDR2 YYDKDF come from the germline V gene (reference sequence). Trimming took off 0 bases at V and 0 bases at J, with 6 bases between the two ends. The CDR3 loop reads CATSRDSGSNQPQHF. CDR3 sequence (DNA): TGTGCCACCAGCAGAGACTCGGGTAGCAATCAGCCCCAGCATTTT.

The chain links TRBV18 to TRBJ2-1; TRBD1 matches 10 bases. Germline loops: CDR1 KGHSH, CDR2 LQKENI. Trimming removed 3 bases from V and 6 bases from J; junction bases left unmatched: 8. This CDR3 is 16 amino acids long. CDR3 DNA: TGTGCCAGCTCACCGAACTGGACAGGGGGGCGCAATGAGCAGTTCTTC. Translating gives CASSPNWTGGRNEQFF.

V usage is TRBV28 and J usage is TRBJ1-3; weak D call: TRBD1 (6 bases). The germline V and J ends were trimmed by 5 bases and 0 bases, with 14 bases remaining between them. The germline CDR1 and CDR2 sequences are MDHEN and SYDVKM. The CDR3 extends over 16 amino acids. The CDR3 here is CASSPAGALSGNTIYF. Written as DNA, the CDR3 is TGTGCCAGCAGTCCTGCAGGGGCCCTCTCTGGAAACACCATATATTTT.

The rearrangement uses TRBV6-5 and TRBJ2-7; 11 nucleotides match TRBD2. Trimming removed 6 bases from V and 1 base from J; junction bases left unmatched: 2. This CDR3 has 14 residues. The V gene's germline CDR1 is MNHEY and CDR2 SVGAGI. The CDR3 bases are TGTGCCAGCAGACTAGCGGGAGAGTCCTACGAGCAGTACTTC. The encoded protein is CASRLAGESYEQYF.

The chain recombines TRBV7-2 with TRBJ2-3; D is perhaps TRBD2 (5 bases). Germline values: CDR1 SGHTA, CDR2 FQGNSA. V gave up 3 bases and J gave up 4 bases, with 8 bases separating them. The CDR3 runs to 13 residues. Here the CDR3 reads CASSFAGADTQYF. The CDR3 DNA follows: TGTGCCAGCAGCTTTGCGGGCGCAGATACGCAGTATTTT.

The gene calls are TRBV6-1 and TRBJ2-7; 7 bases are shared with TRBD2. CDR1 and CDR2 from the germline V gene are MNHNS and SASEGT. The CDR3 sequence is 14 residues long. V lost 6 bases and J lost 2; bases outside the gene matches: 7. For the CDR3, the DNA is TGTGCCAGCAGGTATCGGGAGGAGGCCTACGAGCAGTACTTC. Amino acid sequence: CASRYREEAYEQYF.

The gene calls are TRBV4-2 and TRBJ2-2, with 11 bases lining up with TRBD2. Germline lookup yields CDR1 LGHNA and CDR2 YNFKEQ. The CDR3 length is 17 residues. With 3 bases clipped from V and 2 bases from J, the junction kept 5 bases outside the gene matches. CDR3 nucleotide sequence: TGTGCCAGCAGCCAGGGGACTAGCGGAGGTAACACCGGGGAGCTGTTTTTT. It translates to CASSQGTSGGNTGELFF.

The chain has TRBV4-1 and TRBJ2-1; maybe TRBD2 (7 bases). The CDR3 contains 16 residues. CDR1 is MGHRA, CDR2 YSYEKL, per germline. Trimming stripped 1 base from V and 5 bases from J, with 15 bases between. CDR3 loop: CASSQVGEGEDNEQFF. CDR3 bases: TGCGCCAGCAGCCAAGTGGGGGAGGGGGAGGACAATGAGCAGTTCTTC.

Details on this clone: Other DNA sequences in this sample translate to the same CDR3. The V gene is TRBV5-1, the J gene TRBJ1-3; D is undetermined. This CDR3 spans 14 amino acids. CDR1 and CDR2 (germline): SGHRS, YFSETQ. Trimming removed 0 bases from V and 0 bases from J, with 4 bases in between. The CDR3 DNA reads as TGCGCCAGCAGCTTGGATAGCTCTGGAAACACCATATATTTT. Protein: CASSLDSSGNTIYF.

The CDR3 reads CASSPDRNYEQYF. CDR3 in DNA: TGTGCCAGCAGTCCGGACAGAAACTACGAGCAGTACTTC. The chain links TRBV6-6 to TRBJ2-7; perhaps TRBD1 as D (6 bases). The CDR3 has 13 residues. Trimming pared 5 bases from V and 3 bases from J, leaving 11 bases between. Per germline, CDR1 MNHNY and CDR2 SVGAGI (reference sequence).

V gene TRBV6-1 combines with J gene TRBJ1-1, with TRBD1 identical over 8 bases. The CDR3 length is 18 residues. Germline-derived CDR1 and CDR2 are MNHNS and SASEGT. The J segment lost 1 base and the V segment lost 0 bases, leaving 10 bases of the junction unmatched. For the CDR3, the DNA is TGTGCCAGCAGTGAAGCGCGGACAGGGCTAGGGAGGAACACTGAAGCTTTCTTT. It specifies CASSEARTGLGRNTEAFF.

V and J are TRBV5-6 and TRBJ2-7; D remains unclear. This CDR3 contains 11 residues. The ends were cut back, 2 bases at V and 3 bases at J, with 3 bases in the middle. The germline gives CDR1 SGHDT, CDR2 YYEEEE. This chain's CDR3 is CASSFSYEQYF. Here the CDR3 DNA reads TGTGCCAGCAGCTTCAGCTACGAGCAGTACTTC.